This TCR beta chain came from a study of metastatic and nonmetastatic thyroid tumors. Germline CDR1 reads MRHNA; CDR2 reads SNTAGT. The CDR3 loop spans 15 amino acids. V lost 1 base and J 1 base, leaving 11 bases between the germline ends. Ahead of thyroid surgery, no patient had received treatment of any kind. By proportion, this clone is medium-sized. TCRdb reprocessed the PCR reads via MiXCR. The profile covers 15,000 to 20,000 clones, with approximately 28% appearing a single time and roughly 15% taken by the ten largest. Source material: tumor tissue. This TCR was recovered from a female donor with papillary thyroid cancer or a benign thyroid nodule (not recorded which). Some clones in this sample may be carry-over from other donors' samples. The chain uses TRBV6-4 and TRBJ2-7; possibly TRBD2 for D (6 bases). The CDR3 protein is CASSDWGTLSYEQYF. In nucleotides, the CDR3 is TGTGCCAGCAGTGACTGGGGGACTCTATCCTACGAGCAGTACTTC.